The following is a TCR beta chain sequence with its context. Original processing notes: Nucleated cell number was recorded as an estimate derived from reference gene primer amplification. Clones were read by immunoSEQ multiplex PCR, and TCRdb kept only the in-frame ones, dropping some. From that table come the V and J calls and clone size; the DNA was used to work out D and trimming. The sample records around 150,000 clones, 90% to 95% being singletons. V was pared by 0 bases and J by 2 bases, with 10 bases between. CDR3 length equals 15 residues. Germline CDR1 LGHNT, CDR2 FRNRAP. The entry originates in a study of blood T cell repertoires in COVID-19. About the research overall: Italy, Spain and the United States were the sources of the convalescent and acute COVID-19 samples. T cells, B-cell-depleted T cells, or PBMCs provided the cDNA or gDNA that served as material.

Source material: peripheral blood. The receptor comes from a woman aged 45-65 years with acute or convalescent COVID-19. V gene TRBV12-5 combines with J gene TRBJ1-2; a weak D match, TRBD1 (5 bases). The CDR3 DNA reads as TGTGCTAGTGGTTTGGTACTGTCAGGGAACTATGGCTACACCTTC. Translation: CASGLVLSGNYGYTF.